This T cell receptor beta chain was sequenced for a study of technical replicates of blood from several donors. Germline CDR1 and CDR2: MRHNA and SNTAGT. J lost 5 bases, V lost 6 bases, and 6 bases had no gene match. The CDR3 extends over 15 amino acids. Sequencing used immunoSEQ multiplex PCR; TCRdb keeps in-frame clones, though not all of them. The table lists about 84,000 clones, almost 98% of them singletons. The sequenced material came from T cells isolated from PBMCs. This sequence joins TRBV6-4 and TRBJ2-3; 12 nucleotides agree with TRBD2. The clonotype comes from a human donor in good health. The chain's CDR3 is CASSETSGGGDTQYF. The CDR3 DNA follows: TGTGCCAGCAGCGAGACTAGCGGGGGAGGAGATACGCAGTATTTT.